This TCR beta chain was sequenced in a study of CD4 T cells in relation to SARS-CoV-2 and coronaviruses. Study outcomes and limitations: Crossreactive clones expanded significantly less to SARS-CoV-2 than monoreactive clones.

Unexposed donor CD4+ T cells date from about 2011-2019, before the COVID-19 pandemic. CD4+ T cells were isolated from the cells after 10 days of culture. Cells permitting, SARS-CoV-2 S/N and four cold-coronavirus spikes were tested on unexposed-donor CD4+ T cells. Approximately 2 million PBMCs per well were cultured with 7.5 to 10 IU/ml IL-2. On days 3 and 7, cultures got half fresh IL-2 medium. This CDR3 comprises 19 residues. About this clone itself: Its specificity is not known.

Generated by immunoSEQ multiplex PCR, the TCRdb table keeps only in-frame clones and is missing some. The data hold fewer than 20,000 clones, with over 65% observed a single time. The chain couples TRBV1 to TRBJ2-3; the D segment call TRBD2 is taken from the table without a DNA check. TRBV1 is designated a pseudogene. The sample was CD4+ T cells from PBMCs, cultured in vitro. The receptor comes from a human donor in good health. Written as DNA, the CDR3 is TGCACCAGCAGCTTGTCACAGACTAGCGGGAGGGCGAGAACAGATACGCAGTATTTT. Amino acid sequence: CTSSLSQTSGRARTDTQYF.